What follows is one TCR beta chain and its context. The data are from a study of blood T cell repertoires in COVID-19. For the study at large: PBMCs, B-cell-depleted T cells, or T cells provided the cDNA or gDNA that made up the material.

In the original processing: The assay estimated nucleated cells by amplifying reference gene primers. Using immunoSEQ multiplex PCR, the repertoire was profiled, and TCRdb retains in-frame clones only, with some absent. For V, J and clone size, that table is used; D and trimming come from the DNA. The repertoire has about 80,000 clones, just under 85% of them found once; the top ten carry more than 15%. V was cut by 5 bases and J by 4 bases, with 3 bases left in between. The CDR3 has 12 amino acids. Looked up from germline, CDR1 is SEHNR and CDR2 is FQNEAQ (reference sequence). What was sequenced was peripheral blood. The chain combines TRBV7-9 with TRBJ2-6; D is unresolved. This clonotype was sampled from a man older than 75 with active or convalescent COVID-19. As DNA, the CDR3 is TGTGCCAGCAGCCCAGGGGCCAACGTCCTGACTTTC. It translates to CASSPGANVLTF.